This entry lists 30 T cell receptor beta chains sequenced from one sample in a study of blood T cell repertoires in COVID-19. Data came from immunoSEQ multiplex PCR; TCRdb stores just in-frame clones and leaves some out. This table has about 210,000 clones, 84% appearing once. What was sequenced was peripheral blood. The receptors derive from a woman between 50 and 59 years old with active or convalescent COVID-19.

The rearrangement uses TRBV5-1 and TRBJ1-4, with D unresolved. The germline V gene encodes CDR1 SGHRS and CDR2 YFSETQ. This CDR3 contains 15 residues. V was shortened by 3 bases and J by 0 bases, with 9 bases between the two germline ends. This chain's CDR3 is CASSSNSATNEKLFF. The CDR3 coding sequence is TGCGCCAGCAGCTCTAACAGTGCAACTAATGAAAAACTGTTTTTT.

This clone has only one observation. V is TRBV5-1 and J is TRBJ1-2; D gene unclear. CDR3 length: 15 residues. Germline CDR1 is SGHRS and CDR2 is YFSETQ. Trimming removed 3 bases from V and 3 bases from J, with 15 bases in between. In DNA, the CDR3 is TGCGCCAGCAGCTCCCCACTGGCGGGAGACTATGGCTACACCTTC. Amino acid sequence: CASSSPLAGDYGYTF.

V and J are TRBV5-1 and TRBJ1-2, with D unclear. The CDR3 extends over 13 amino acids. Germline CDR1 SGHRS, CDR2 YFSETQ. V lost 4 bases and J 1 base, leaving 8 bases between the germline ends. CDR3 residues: CASSPDFNYGYTF. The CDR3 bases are TGCGCCAGCAGCCCGGACTTTAACTATGGCTACACCTTC.

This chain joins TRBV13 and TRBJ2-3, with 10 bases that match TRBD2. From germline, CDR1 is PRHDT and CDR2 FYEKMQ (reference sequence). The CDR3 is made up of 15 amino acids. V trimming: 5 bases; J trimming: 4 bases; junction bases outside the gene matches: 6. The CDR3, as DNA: TGTGCCAGCAGCCTAAGCGGGAGGGAACCAGATACGCAGTATTTT. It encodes CASSLSGREPDTQYF.

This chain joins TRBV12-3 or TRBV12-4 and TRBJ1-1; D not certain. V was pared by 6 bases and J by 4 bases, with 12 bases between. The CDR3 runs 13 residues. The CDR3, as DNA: TGTGCCAGCAGGGCCACTACGGGCACTGAAGCTTTCTTT. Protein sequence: CASRATTGTEAFF.

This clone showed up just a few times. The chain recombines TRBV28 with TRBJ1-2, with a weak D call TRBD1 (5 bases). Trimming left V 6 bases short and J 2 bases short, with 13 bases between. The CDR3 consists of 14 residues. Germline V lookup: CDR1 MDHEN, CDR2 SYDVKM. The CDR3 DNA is TGTGCCAGCAGCCCCGGGACTGCAAACTATGGCTACACCTTC. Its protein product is CASSPGTANYGYTF.

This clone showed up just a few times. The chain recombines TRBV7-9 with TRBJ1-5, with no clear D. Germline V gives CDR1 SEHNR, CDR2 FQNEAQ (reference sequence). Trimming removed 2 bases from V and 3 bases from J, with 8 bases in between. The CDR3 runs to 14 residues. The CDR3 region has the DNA TGTGCCAGCAGCTTATGGGAGTACAATCAGCCCCAGCATTTT. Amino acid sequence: CASSLWEYNQPQHF.

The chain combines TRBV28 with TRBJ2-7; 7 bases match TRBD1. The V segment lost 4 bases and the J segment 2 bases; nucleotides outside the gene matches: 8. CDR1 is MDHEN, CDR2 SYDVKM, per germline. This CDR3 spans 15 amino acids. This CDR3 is CASSSRDRATYEQYF. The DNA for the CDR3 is TGTGCCAGCAGTTCCCGGGACAGAGCAACCTACGAGCAGTACTTC.

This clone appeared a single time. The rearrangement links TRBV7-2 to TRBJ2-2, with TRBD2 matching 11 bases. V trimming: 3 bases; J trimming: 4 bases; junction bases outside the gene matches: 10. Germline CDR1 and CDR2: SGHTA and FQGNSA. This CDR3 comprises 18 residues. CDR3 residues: CASSLGPGLAVFTGELFF. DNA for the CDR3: TGTGCCAGCAGCTTGGGACCGGGACTAGCGGTCTTCACCGGGGAGCTGTTTTTT.

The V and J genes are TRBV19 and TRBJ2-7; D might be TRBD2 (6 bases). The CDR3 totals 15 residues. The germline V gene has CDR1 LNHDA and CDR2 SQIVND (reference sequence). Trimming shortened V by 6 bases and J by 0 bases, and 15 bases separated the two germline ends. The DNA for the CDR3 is TGTGCCAGTAGGGTACTAGCTTCGAGCTCCTACGAGCAGTACTTC. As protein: CASRVLASSSYEQYF. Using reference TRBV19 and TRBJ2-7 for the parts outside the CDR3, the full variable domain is DGGITQSPKYLFRKEGQNVTLSCEQNLNHDAMYWYRQDPGQGLRLIYYSQIVNDFQKGDIAEGYSVSREKKESFPLTVTSAQKNPTAFYLCASRVLASSSYEQYFGPGTRLTVT.

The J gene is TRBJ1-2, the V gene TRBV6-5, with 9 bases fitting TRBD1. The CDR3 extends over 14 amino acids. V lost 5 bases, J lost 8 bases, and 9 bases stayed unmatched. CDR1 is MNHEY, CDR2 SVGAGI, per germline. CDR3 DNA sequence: TGTGCCAGCAGTCTCCGGGACAGGGTGGGAGGCTACACCTTC. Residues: CASSLRDRVGGYTF.

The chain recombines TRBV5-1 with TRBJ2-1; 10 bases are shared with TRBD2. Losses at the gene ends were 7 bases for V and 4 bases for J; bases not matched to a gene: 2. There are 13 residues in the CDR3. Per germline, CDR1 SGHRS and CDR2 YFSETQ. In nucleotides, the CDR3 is TGCGCCAGCGGGACTAGCGCTTACAATGAGCAGTTCTTC. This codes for CASGTSAYNEQFF.

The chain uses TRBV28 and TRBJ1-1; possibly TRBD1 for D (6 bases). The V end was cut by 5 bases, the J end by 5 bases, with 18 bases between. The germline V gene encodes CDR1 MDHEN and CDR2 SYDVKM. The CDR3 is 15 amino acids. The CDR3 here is CASSTTRGGPTEAFF. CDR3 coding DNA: TGTGCCAGCAGTACCACCCGGGGGGGGCCGACTGAAGCTTTCTTT.

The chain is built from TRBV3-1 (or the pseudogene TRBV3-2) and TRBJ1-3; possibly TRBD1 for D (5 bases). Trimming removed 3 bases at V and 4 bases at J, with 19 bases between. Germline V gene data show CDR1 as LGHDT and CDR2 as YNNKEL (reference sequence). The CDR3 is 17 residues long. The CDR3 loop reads CASSQAGAGRLGNTIYF. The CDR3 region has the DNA TGTGCCAGCAGCCAGGCTGGGGCCGGGAGGTTAGGAAACACCATATATTTT.

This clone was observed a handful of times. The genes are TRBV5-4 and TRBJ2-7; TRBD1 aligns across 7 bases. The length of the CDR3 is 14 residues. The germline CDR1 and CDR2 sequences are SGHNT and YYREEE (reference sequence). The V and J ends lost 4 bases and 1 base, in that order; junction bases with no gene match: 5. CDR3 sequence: CASSPGQKSYEQYF. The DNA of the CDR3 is TGTGCCAGCAGCCCGGGACAGAAGTCCTACGAGCAGTACTTC.

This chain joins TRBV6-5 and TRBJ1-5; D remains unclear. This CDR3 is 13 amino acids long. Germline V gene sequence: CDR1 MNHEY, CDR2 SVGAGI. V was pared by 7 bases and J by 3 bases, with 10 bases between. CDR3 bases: TGTGCCAGCACCCAGGAGGTCAATCAGCCCCAGCATTTT. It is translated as CASTQEVNQPQHF.

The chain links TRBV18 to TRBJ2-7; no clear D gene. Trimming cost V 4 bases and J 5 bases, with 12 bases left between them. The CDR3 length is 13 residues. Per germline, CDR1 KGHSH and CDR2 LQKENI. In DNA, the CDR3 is TGTGCCAGCTCACAAGGCGTGGGCCACGAGCAGTACGTC. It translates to CASSQGVGHEQYV.

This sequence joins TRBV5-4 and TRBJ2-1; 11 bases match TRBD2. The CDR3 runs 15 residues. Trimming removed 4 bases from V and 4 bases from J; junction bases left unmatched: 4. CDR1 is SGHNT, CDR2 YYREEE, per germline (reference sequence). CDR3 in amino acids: CASSSGTSGYNEQFF. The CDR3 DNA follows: TGTGCCAGCAGCAGCGGGACTAGCGGATACAATGAGCAGTTCTTC. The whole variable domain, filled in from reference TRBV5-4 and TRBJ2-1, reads ETGVTQSPTHLIKTRGQQVTLRCSSQSGHNTVSWYQQALGQGPQFIFQYYREEENGRGNFPPRFSGLQFPNYSSELNVNALELDDSALYLCASSSGTSGYNEQFFGPGTRLTVL.

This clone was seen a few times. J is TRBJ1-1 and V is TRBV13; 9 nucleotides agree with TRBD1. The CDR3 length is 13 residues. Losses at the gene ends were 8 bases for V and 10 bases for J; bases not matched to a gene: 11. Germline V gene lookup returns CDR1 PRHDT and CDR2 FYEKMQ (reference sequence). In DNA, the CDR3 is TGTGCCAGCGGGGACAGGGTTATCTCTCGAGCTTTCTTT. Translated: CASGDRVISRAFF.

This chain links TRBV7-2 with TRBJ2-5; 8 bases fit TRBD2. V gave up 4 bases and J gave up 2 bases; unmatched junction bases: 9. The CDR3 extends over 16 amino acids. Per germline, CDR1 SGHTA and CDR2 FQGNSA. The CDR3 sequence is CASSSRTSRIQETQYF. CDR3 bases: TGTGCCAGCAGCTCTCGGACTAGCCGAATTCAAGAGACCCAGTACTTC.

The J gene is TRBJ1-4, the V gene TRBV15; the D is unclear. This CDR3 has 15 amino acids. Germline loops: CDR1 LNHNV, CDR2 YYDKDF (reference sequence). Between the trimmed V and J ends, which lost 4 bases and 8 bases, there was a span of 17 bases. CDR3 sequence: CATSTLGGSNEKLFF. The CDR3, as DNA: TGTGCCACCAGCACCTTAGGAGGGAGTAACGAAAAACTGTTTTTT.

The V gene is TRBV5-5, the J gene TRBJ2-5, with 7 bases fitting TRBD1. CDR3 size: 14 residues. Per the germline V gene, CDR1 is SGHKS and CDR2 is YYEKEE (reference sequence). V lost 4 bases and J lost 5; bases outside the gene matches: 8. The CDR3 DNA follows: TGTGCCAGCAGCCAGGGGGTTTGGTTTGAGACCCAGTACTTC. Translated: CASSQGVWFETQYF.

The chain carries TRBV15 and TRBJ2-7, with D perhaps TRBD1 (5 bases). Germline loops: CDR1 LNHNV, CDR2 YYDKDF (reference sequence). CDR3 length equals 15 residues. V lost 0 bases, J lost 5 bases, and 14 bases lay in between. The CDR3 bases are TGTGCCACCAGCAGAGATGGTGGCAGGGCTAACGAGCAGTACTTC. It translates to CATSRDGGRANEQYF. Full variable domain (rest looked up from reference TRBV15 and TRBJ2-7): DAMVIQNPRYQVTQFGKPVTLSCSQTLNHNVMYWYQQKSSQAPKLLFHYYDKDFNNEADTPDNFQSRRPNTSFCFLDIRSPGLGDTAMYLCATSRDGGRANEQYFGPGTRLTVT.

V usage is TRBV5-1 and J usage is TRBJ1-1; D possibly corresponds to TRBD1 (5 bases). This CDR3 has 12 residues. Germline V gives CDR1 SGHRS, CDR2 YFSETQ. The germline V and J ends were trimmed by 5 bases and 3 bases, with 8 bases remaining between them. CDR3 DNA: TGCGCCAGCAGAGTAGGGGACACTGAAGCTTTCTTT. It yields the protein CASRVGDTEAFF.

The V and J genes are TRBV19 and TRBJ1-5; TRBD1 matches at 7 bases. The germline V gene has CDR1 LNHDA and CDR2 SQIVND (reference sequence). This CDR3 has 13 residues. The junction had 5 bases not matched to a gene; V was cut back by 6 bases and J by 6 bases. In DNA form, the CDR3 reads TGTGCCAGTAGGACAGGGCTTCTTCAGCCCCAGCATTTT. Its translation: CASRTGLLQPQHF.

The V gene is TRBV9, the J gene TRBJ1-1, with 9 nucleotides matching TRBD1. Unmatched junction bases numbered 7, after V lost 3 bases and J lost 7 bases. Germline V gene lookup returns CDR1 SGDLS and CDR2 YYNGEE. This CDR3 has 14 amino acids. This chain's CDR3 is CASSAQGQGSEAFF. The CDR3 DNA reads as TGTGCCAGCAGCGCCCAGGGACAGGGAAGTGAAGCTTTCTTT.

The CDR3 sequence: CASNREGSVADTQYF. DNA of the CDR3: TGTGCCAGCAACCGGGAGGGGTCGGTCGCAGATACGCAGTATTTT. The chain carries TRBV5-4 and TRBJ2-3; 8 nucleotides match TRBD2. The CDR3 is made up of 15 amino acids. Losses at the gene ends were 6 bases for V and 4 bases for J; bases not matched to a gene: 10. Germline loops: CDR1 SGHNT, CDR2 YYREEE (reference sequence).

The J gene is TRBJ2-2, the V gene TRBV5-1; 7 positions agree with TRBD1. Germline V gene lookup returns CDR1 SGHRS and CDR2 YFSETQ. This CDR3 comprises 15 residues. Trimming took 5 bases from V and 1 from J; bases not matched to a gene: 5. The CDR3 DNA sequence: TGCGCCAGCAGTCCCGGGACAGTGAACACCGGGGAGCTGTTTTTT. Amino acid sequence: CASSPGTVNTGELFF.

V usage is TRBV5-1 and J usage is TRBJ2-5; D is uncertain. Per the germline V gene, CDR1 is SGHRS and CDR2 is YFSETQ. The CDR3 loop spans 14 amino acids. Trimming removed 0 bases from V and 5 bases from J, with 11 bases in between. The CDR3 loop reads CASSLVAGKETQYF. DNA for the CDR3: TGCGCCAGCAGCTTGGTGGCAGGCAAGGAGACCCAGTACTTC.

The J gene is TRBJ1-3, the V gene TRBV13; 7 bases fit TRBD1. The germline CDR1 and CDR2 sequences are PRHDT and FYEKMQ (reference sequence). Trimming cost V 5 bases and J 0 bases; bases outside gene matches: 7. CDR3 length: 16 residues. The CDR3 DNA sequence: TGTGCCAGCAGCCAGGGACAGACCTACTCTGGAAACACCATATATTTT. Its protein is CASSQGQTYSGNTIYF.